One and the same sample provided the 2 T cell receptor beta chains below, sequenced in a study of T-cell memory formation after mild COVID-19 (dated by TCRdb to about 2021). Libraries came from 5' RACE. Instrument used: Illumina NovaSeq 6000. TCRdb ran its own pipeline on the public reads, namely fastp trimming at Q25 and MiXCR clone calling, and kept in-frame beta chains. Identical CDR3 proteins give one entry, which carries the most common genes and DNA. Recorded for this sample are about 470,000 distinct CDR3 sequences; 20% to 25% of them occurred a single time. In total, the top ten clones hold around an eighth of the sample. Sequenced: PBMCs or a T cell subset sorted from them (not recorded which). Receptors originate from an adult woman who had mild COVID-19 (a few samples of this study predate the infection). The sample titles of this study are shuffled in the database, so cell type and time point are left out; the donor was told from shared clones.

This clonotype was counted only a few times. This rearrangement joins TRBV20-1 to TRBJ2-2, with D possibly being TRBD1 or TRBD2 (5 bases each). From germline, CDR1 is DFQATT and CDR2 SNEGSKA (reference sequence). The CDR3 length is 14 residues. The germline V and J ends were trimmed by 6 bases and 7 bases, with 18 bases remaining between them. The CDR3 reads CSAPNAAGGGELFF. In DNA form, the CDR3 reads TGCAGTGCGCCAAATGCGGCTGGGGGCGGGGAGCTGTTTTTT.

The chain employs TRBV5-4 and TRBJ2-7; either TRBD1 or TRBD2 may supply D (5 bases each). This CDR3 is built from 13 residues. The germline gives CDR1 SGHNT, CDR2 YYREEE (reference sequence). Deletions cut 3 bases from V and 12 bases from J, with 19 bases between. CDR3 in amino acids: CASSWRLGDGLYF. The CDR3 DNA is TGTGCCAGCAGCTGGAGGTTGGGGGACGGGCTGTACTTC.